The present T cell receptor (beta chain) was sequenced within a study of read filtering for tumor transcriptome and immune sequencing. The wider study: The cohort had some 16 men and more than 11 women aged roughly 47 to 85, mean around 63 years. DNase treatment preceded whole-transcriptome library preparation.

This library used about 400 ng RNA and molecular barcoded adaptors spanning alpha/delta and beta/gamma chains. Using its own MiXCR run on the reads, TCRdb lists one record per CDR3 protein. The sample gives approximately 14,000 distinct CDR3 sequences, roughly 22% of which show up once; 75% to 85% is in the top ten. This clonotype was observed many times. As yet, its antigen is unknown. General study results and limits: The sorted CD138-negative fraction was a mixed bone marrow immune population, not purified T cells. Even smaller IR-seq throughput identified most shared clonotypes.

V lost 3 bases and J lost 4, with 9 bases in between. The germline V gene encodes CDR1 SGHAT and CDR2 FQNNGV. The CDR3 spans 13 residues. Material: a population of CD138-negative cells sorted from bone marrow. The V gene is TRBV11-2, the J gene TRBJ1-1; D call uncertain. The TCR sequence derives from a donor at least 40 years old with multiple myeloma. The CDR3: CASSFGGVTEAFF. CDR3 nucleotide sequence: TGTGCCAGCAGCTTTGGAGGCGTCACTGAAGCTTTCTTT.